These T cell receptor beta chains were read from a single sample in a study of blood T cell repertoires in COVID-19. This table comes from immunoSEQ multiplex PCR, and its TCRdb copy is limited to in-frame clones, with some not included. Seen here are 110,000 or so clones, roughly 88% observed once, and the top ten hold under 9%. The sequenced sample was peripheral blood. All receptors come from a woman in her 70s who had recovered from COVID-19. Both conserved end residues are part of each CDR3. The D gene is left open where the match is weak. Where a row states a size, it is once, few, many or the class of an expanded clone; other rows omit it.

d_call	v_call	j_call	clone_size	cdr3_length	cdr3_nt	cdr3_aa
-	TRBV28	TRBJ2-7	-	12	TGTGCCACATGGTCCAGCTCCTACGAGCAGTACTTC	CATWSSSYEQYF
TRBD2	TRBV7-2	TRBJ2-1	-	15	TGTGCCAGCAGCTTAGTGGTTAGCGGGGGGGCCCAGCAGTTCTTC	CASSLVVSGGAQQFF
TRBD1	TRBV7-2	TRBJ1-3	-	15	TGTGCCAGCAGCTCTAGGACAGGGTCTGGAAACACCATATATTTT	CASSSRTGSGNTIYF
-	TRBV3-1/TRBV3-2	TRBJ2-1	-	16	TGTGCCAGCAGCCAGTGGGCTCCCGGCCGTTACAATGAGCAGTTCTTC	CASSQWAPGRYNEQFF
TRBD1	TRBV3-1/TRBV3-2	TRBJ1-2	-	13	TGTGCCAGCAGCCCCCGGGACAGCGGCGGCTACACCTTC	CASSPRDSGGYTF
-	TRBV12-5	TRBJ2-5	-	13	TGTGCTAGTGGTTTGGCGGGACTGGAGACCCAGTACTTC	CASGLAGLETQYF
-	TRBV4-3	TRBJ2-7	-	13	TGCGCCAGCAGCCAAGGACTGATCTACGAGCAGTACTTC	CASSQGLIYEQYF
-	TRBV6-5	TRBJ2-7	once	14	TGTGCCAGCTTATCTTCAGGTAGCTCCTACGAGCAGTACTTC	CASLSSGSSYEQYF
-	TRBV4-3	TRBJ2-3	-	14	TGCGCCAGCAGCCAAGGGAGGGGGCTAGGGCCGCAGTATTTT	CASSQGRGLGPQYF
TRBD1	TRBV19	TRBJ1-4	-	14	TGTGCCAGTAGTGTGGGACAGGGGGATGAAAAACTGTTTTTT	CASSVGQGDEKLFF
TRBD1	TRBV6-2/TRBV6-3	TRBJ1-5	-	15	TGTGCCAGCAGCCCGGGACAGTTTAGCAATCAGCCCCAGCATTTT	CASSPGQFSNQPQHF
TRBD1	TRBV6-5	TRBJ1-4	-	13	TGTGCCAGCAGTCCCTACAGGGGAGAAAAACTGTTTTTT	CASSPYRGEKLFF
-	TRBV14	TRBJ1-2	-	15	TGTGCCAGCAGCCAGCTCGCGGGGGACGGGTATGGCTACACCTTC	CASSQLAGDGYGYTF
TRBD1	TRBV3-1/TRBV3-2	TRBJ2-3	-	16	TGTGCCAGCAGCCAAGACAGAGGGACAGGGGTAGGAACGCAGTATTTT	CASSQDRGTGVGTQYF
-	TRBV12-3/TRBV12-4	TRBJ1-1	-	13	TGTGCCAGCAGGTACAGGGAGGGCACTGAAGCTTTCTTT	CASRYREGTEAFF
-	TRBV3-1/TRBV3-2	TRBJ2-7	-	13	TGTGCCAGCAGCCCCCGGGACTCTTACGAGCAGTACTTC	CASSPRDSYEQYF
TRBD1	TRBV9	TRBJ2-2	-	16	TGTGCCAGCAGCGTAGCTTTCGGGACAGGGACCGGGGAGCTGTTTTTT	CASSVAFGTGTGELFF
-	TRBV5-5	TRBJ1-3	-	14	TGTGCCAGCAGCTTGGAGGGGACTGGAAACACCATATATTTT	CASSLEGTGNTIYF
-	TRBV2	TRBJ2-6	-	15	TGTGCCAGCAGTTCGACACGCTCTGGGGCCAACGTCCTGACTTTC	CASSSTRSGANVLTF
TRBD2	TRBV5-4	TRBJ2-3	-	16	TGTGCCAGCAGCTCCGAGTCTAGCGGGGGGGCGGATACGCAGTATTTT	CASSSESSGGADTQYF
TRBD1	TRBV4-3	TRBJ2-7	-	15	TGCGCCAGCCGGGAAGGGACAGGGGGACCCTACGAGCAGTACTTC	CASREGTGGPYEQYF
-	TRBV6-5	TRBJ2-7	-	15	TGTGCCAGCACCGCCGGACCCAGGGTGGGATACGAGCAGTACTTC	CASTAGPRVGYEQYF
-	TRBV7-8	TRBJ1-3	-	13	TGTGCCAGCAGCTTAAACGGTGGAAACACCATATATTTT	CASSLNGGNTIYF
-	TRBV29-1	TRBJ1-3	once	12	TGCAGCGCCGGGACTGAAGGAAACACCATATATTTT	CSAGTEGNTIYF
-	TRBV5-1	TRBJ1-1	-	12	TGCGCCAGTCGAGGCGTGAACACTGAAGCTTTCTTT	CASRGVNTEAFF
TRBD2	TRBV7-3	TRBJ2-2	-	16	TGTGCCAGCAGCCTAGGGACTAGCGGGAGGCCCGGGGAGCTGTTTTTT	CASSLGTSGRPGELFF
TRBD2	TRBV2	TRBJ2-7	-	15	TGTGCCAGCAGCCACCCGGGACTAGGGTCCTACGAGCAGTACTTC	CASSHPGLGSYEQYF
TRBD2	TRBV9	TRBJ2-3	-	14	TGTGCCAGCACGCCGGGACTAGCGACAGATACGCAGTATTTT	CASTPGLATDTQYF
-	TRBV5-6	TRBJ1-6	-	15	TGTGCCAGCAGCTTGTTGGAGGGCCGTAATTCACCCCTCCACTTT	CASSLLEGRNSPLHF
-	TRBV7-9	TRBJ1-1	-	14	TGTGCCAGCAGCTTAGCTGGCATAAACACTGAAGCTTTCTTT	CASSLAGINTEAFF
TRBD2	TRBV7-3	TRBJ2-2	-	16	TGTGCCAGCAGCCGTACTAGCGGGAGGGCCCACGGGGAGCTGTTTTTT	CASSRTSGRAHGELFF
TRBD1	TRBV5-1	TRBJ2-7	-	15	TGCGCCAGCAGCTTGGACGGGGACAGCTCCTACGAGCAGTACTTC	CASSLDGDSSYEQYF
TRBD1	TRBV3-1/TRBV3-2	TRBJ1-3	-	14	TGTGCCAGCAGCTTCGGACAGGCTGGAAACACCATATATTTT	CASSFGQAGNTIYF
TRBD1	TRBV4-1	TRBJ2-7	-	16	TGCGCCAGCAGCCAAGATAAAGGGACAGGGGCCTACGAGCAGTACTTC	CASSQDKGTGAYEQYF
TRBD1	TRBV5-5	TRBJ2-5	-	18	TGTGCCAGCAGCTCTCATTTTAAGGGGACAGGGCGGGTCGAGACCCAGTACTTC	CASSSHFKGTGRVETQYF
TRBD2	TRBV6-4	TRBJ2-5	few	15	TGTGCCAGCAGTCCCGGGACTAGCGAAGTAGAGACCCAGTACTTC	CASSPGTSEVETQYF
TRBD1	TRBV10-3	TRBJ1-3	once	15	TGTGCCATCAGTGTCGACAGGGGCTCTGGAAACACCATATATTTT	CAISVDRGSGNTIYF
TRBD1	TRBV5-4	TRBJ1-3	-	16	TGTGCCAGCAGCTTGGCGGGACAGAGCTCTGGAAACACCATATATTTT	CASSLAGQSSGNTIYF
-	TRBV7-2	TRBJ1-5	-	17	TGTGCCAGCAGCCCATTCGTCAGTTCTCAATTGGGCGAGCCCCAGCATTTT	CASSPFVSSQLGEPQHF
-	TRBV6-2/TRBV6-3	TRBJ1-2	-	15	TGTGCCAGCAGTTCTTCCGGGGGGGGACTGTTCGGCTACACCTTC	CASSSSGGGLFGYTF
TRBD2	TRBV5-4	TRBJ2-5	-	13	TGTGCCAGCCAGCGGGAGTGGGGAGAGACCCAGTACTTC	CASQREWGETQYF
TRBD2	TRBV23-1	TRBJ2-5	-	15	TGCGCCAGCAGTCAACCGGGACTAGCCTTGGGGACCCAGTACTTC	CASSQPGLALGTQYF
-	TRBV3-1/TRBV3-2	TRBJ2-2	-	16	TGTGCCAGCAGCCCGAAGTCCCTACTTAGCACCGGGGAGCTGTTTTTT	CASSPKSLLSTGELFF
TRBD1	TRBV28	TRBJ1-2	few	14	TGTGCCAGCAGGACAGGGGGCGAGGGTTATGGCTACACCTTC	CASRTGGEGYGYTF
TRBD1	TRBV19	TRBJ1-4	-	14	TGTGCCAGTGACCGCACAGGGGTGGGGGAAAAACTGTTTTTT	CASDRTGVGEKLFF
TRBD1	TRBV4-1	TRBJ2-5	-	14	TGCGCCAGCAGCCAAGGGGACAGCCGGGAGACCCAGTACTTC	CASSQGDSRETQYF